A single sample is the source of the 11 T cell receptor beta chains below, sequenced in a study of T cell repertoires in cytomegalovirus infection. TCRdb recomputed calls from the reads with MiXCR, one row per CDR3 protein. The table records approximately 770,000 distinct CDR3 sequences, about 28% of them present only once. Their antigen targets remain unknown. Sequencing was performed on cultured CD8+ T cells from PBMCs, taken from culture after CMV antigen stimulation. The receptors stem from a human donor in good health (CMV status not recorded). Some clones in this sample may be carry-over from other donors' samples.

This clonotype was detected only a few times. This rearrangement joins TRBV30 to TRBJ1-1; D not certain. Germline lookup yields CDR1 GTSNPN and CDR2 SVGIG (reference sequence). This CDR3 contains 13 residues. Trimming pared 2 bases from V and 4 bases from J, leaving 11 bases between. Written as DNA, the CDR3 is TGTGCCTGGAGTATGTATTACGGCACTGAAGCTTTCTTT. As protein: CAWSMYYGTEAFF. Full variable domain (outside the CDR3, taken from reference TRBV30 and TRBJ1-1): SQTIHQWPATLVQPVGSPLSLECTVEGTSNPNLYWYRQAAGRGLQLLFYSVGIGQISSEVPQNLSASRPQDRQFILSSKKLLLSDSGFYLCAWSMYYGTEAFFGQGTRLTVV.

This clonotype has more than one count but fewer than ten. The V call is TRBV15, the J call TRBJ1-6, with a possible D match to TRBD1 (5 bases). Germline V lookup: CDR1 LNHNV, CDR2 YYDKDF (reference sequence). CDR3 length equals 14 residues. The V end lost 5 bases, the J end lost 10 bases, and 15 bases lay between the germline ends. Written as DNA, the CDR3 is TGTGCCACCAGCCCCGACAGATCCCGCTCACCCCTCCACTTT. Its protein is CATSPDRSRSPLHF.

Worth noting for this clonotype: Since a much larger clone is just one base distant, this may be a read error. The chain has TRBV7-9 and TRBJ2-1, with TRBD1 as a possible D gene (5 bases). Trimming cost V 0 bases and J 2 bases, with 11 bases left between them. Per germline, CDR1 SEHNR and CDR2 FQNEAQ (reference sequence). This CDR3 region has 16 residues. CDR3 loop: CASSLAGQDTYNEQFF. In nucleotides, the CDR3 is TGTGCCAGCAGCTTAGCGGGTCAGGACACCTACAATGAGCAGTTCTTC.

This clonotype has only a few counts. The chain uses TRBV25-1 and TRBJ2-2; the D call may be TRBD1 or TRBD2 (5 bases each). CDR1 and CDR2 from the germline V gene are MGHDK and SYGVNS. The CDR3 contains 17 residues. Trimming stripped 4 bases from V and 4 bases from J, with 19 bases between. DNA of the CDR3: TGTGCCAGCAGTGGTCCTCGGGGCAGGGTGAGCACCGGGGAGCTGTTTTTT. This encodes CASSGPRGRVSTGELFF.

The CDR3 reads CASRRGGYNEQFF. DNA of the CDR3: TGTGCCAGCAGAAGGGGGGGCTACAATGAGCAGTTCTTC. The chain is built from TRBV7-9 and TRBJ2-1; D possibly corresponds to TRBD2 (7 bases). From germline, CDR1 is SEHNR and CDR2 FQNEAQ (reference sequence). The V gene lost 6 bases and the J gene lost 3 bases, with 9 bases spanning the gap. This CDR3 region has 13 residues. The full variable domain, in which reference TRBV7-9 and TRBJ2-1 provide the parts outside the CDR3, is DTGVSQNPRHKITKRGQNVTFRCDPISEHNRLYWYRQTLGQGPEFLTYFQNEAQLEKSRLLSDRFSAERPKGSFSTLEIQRTEQGDSAMYLCASRRGGYNEQFFGPGTRLTVL.

The sample holds a few counts of this clonotype. The chain links TRBV6-5 to TRBJ2-1, with D uncertain. The CDR3 sequence is 13 residues long. Trimming took 5 bases from V and 5 from J, leaving 10 bases between them. CDR1 is MNHEY and CDR2 is SVGAGI in the germline V gene. Here the CDR3 reads CASSTLTDNEQFF. For the CDR3, the DNA is TGTGCCAGCAGTACACTTACAGACAATGAGCAGTTCTTC.

V gene TRBV25-1 combines with J gene TRBJ2-2; 9 nucleotides align to TRBD1. The length of the CDR3 is 19 residues. Germline CDR1 is MGHDK and CDR2 is SYGVNS. Trimming removed 4 bases from V and 0 bases from J; junction bases left unmatched: 12. The CDR3 spells CASSGHSGQGRPNTGELFF. The CDR3 nucleotides are TGTGCCAGCAGTGGGCACTCGGGACAGGGTAGACCGAACACCGGGGAGCTGTTTTTT.

This chain links TRBV27 with TRBJ1-5, with 7 bases aligning to TRBD1. Germline CDR1 MNHEY, CDR2 SMNVEV (reference sequence). The CDR3 length is 14 residues. Trimming cost V 6 bases and J 9 bases; bases outside gene matches: 11. The CDR3 loop reads CASRQGGYGSPQHF. The DNA of the CDR3 is TGTGCCAGCAGGCAGGGGGGATATGGCTCGCCCCAGCATTTT.

The chain links TRBV12-3 or TRBV12-4 to TRBJ1-5; possibly TRBD1 for D (6 bases). CDR3 size: 14 residues. V shed 5 bases and J shed 6 bases, with 14 bases lying between them. CDR3 region: CASSITGYVQPQHF. CDR3 bases: TGTGCCAGCAGTATTACAGGGTATGTTCAGCCCCAGCATTTT.

Many counts were recorded for this clonotype. The chain employs TRBV7-2 and TRBJ2-5, with 10 bases lining up with TRBD2. The length of the CDR3 is 15 residues. J was trimmed by 2 bases and V by 3 bases; bases with no gene match: 3. In germline, CDR1 is SGHTA, CDR2 FQGNSA. For the CDR3, the DNA is TGTGCCAGCAGCTTCCTAGCGGGGGCACAAGAGACCCAGTACTTC. This encodes CASSFLAGAQETQYF.

This clonotype was observed a handful of times. The V call is TRBV7-6, the J call TRBJ2-1; 8 positions agree with TRBD2. The CDR3 extends over 14 amino acids. The germline gives CDR1 SGHVS, CDR2 FNYEAQ. Losses at the gene ends were 10 bases for V and 0 bases for J; bases not matched to a gene: 5. CDR3: CATVAGSSYNEQFF. The CDR3 DNA reads as TGTGCCACCGTAGCGGGGAGCTCCTACAATGAGCAGTTCTTC.